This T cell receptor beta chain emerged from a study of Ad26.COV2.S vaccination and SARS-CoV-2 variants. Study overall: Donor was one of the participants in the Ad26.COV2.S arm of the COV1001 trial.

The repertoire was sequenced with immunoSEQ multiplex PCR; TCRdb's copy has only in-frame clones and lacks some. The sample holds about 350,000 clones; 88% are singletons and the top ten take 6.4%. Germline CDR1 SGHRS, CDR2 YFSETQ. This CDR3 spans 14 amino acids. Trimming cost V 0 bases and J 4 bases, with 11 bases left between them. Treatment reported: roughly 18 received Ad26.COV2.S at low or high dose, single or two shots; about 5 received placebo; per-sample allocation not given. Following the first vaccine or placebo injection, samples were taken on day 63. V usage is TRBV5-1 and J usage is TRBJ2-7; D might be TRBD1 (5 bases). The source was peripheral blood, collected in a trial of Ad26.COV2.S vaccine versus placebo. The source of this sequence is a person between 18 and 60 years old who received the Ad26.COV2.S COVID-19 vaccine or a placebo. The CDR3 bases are TGCGCCAGCAGCTTGGAACGACAGACGTACGAGCAGTACTTC. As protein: CASSLERQTYEQYF.